Listed below are T cell receptor beta chains from one sample, sequenced in a study of molecular identifiers for immune sequencing clone quantification. MiXCR was run by TCRdb on the PCR reads, yielding one entry per CDR3 protein. This table holds about 500,000 distinct CDR3 sequences, around 23% found once. Sequenced: naive CD8+ T cells from blood, with Jurkat cell RNA spiked in. These receptors were taken from a human donor in good health. Some libraries in this study had Jurkat cell RNA spiked in. Both conserved end residues are part of each CDR3. Fields, in order: D gene, J gene, V gene, clone size, CDR3 DNA, CDR3 protein. The D gene is left open where the match is weak. A row's size may be missing; if present it is once, few, many or a size class.

D: -
J: TRBJ1-1
V: TRBV3-1
size: few
DNA: TGTGCCAGCAGCCTCTCTGGGACACGGACTGAAGCTTTCTTT
CDR3: CASSLSGTRTEAFF

D: TRBD1
J: TRBJ2-7
V: TRBV29-1
size: many
DNA: TGCAGCGTTGAAGAGTTTCGGGACAGAGGGCCTCCCGAGCAGTACTTC
CDR3: CSVEEFRDRGPPEQYF

D: -
J: TRBJ2-2
V: TRBV12-3/TRBV12-4
size: few
DNA: TGTGCCAGCAGTTTAGTTCCGGACTCAATCGGGGAGCTGTTTTTT
CDR3: CASSLVPDSIGELFF

D: TRBD1
J: TRBJ1-6
V: TRBV5-6
size: few
DNA: TGTGCCAGCAGCTTGGCAATGGGACAGCCTAATTCACCCCTCCACTTT
CDR3: CASSLAMGQPNSPLHF

D: TRBD2
J: TRBJ2-3
V: TRBV7-2
size: many
DNA: TGTGCCAGCAGCTTATGGGTAGCGGGACCCAGCACAGATACGCAGTATTTT
CDR3: CASSLWVAGPSTDTQYF

D: TRBD1
J: TRBJ2-1
V: TRBV7-6
size: -
DNA: TGTGCCAGCAGCTACAGACAGGGGGGAAATGAGCAGTCCTTC
CDR3: CASSYRQGGNEQSF

D: -
J: TRBJ1-2
V: TRBV7-9
size: -
DNA: TGTGCCAGCAGCCCCTCAGGTTTTCCGCAAGGCCGACTCTTGCTATACACCTTC
CDR3: CASSPSGFPQGRLLLYTF

D: -
J: TRBJ2-7
V: TRBV6-1
size: -
DNA: TGTGCCAGCAGTGATCCGGGGTACGGGCAGTACTTC
CDR3: CASSDPGYGQYF

D: -
J: TRBJ2-3
V: TRBV7-9
size: -
DNA: TGTGCCAGCCGAGGGGGTTTGACGACAGATACGCAGTATTTT
CDR3: CASRGGLTTDTQYF

D: -
J: TRBJ1-1
V: TRBV6-2/TRBV6-3
size: few
DNA: TGTGCCAGCAGTTACTTATGGGAAAACATGAACACTGAAGCTTTCTTT
CDR3: CASSYLWENMNTEAFF

D: -
J: TRBJ2-2
V: TRBV9
size: few
DNA: TGTGCCAGCAGCGTAGCGGCTAGCGAGAACACCGGGGAGCTGTTTTTT
CDR3: CASSVAASENTGELFF

D: TRBD1
J: TRBJ2-2
V: TRBV28
size: few
DNA: TGTGCCAGCAGTTTATCGTGGACAGGGTTTGAGAACACCGGGGAGCTGTTTTTT
CDR3: CASSLSWTGFENTGELFF

D: TRBD2
J: TRBJ2-1
V: TRBV7-9
size: many
DNA: TGTGCCAGCAGCCCGCCCGTGAGGACTAGCGGCTTCAATGAGCAGTTCTTC
CDR3: CASSPPVRTSGFNEQFF

D: TRBD1
J: TRBJ2-3
V: TRBV6-1
size: few
DNA: TGTGCCAGCAGTGACCGGGACAGACCACCGGCAGATACGCAGTATTTT
CDR3: CASSDRDRPPADTQYF

D: -
J: TRBJ2-7
V: TRBV20-1
size: few
DNA: TGCAGTGCTAGCGGAGACAGGAGCGGGTACGAGCAGTACTTC
CDR3: CSASGDRSGYEQYF

D: -
J: TRBJ2-7
V: TRBV4-3
size: few
DNA: TGCGCCAGCAGCCAAGATGCGGGACAGACCTACGAGCAGTACTTC
CDR3: CASSQDAGQTYEQYF

D: TRBD2
J: TRBJ2-1
V: TRBV27
size: -
DNA: TGTGCCAGCAGTGCCCCTAGCGGGAGGCCCCATGAGCAGTTCTTC
CDR3: CASSAPSGRPHEQFF